In this sample, the clone carrying this TCR beta chain turned up a few times. These data are taken from a study of patients and donors after allogeneic stem cell transplantation. One entry per CDR3 protein, called by TCRdb with MiXCR from the RT-PCR reads. The profile covers about 400,000 distinct CDR3 sequences, with 16% appearing a single time and around 7.9% taken by the ten largest. Trimming pared 5 bases from V and 7 bases from J, leaving 11 bases between. CDR1 is MNHNS, CDR2 SASEGT, per germline. This CDR3 has 13 residues. V usage is TRBV6-1 and J usage is TRBJ2-2, with D maybe TRBD1 (6 bases). The sequenced sample consisted of blood, either unsorted or a sorted T cell fraction (not recorded which). This receptor was obtained from a human donor who was either an allogeneic HSCT recipient or a stem cell or donor lymphocyte infusion donor (not recorded which). It is not recorded whose cells these are; they may come from a transplant donor. CDR3: CASSTQGIGELFF. The CDR3 DNA is TGTGCCAGCAGTACTCAGGGGATCGGGGAGCTGTTTTTT.